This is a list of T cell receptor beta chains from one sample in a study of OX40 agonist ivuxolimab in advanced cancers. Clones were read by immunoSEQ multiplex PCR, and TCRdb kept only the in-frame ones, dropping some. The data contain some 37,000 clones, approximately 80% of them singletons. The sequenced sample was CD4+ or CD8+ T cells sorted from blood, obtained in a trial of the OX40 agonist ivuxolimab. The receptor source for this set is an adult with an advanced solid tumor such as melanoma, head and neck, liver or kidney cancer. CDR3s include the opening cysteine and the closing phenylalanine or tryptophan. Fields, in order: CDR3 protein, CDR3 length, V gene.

CDR3: CASSLWSGLAGGFTDTQYF; length: 19; V: TRBV5-6
CDR3: CASSWGGIGEAFF; length: 13; V: TRBV6-1
CDR3: CASSYRGGTYEQYF; length: 14; V: TRBV6-5
CDR3: CASSNPTSATYEQYF; length: 15; V: TRBV7-9
CDR3: CASSIVGTNYEQYF; length: 14; V: TRBV19
CDR3: CASSYFDDDEKLFF; length: 14; V: TRBV6-5
CDR3: CSVTGTGGPRGRTGNTGELFF; length: 21; V: TRBV29-1
CDR3: CASKISGFSYNEQFF; length: 15; V: TRBV27
CDR3: CASSWGTSAEQYF; length: 13; V: TRBV5-1
CDR3: CASSSAPLYEQYF; length: 13; V: TRBV5-4
CDR3: CASSSHRTNTEAFF; length: 14; V: TRBV7-8
CDR3: CASRAGYTDTQYF; length: 13; V: TRBV19
CDR3: CASTDLKTGLPVAETQYF; length: 18; V: TRBV27
CDR3: CAWSGTVNTGELFF; length: 14; V: TRBV30
CDR3: CASSSHRDRAGYGYTF; length: 16; V: TRBV11-2
CDR3: CASSRGVENQPQHF; length: 14; V: TRBV6-1
CDR3: CASSPGGAGGSPYEQYF; length: 17; V: TRBV7-2
CDR3: CASSQSSSGGQGDGYTF; length: 17; V: TRBV16
CDR3: CASSFVRGADNSPLHF; length: 16; V: TRBV28
CDR3: CASSLLNTDTQYF; length: 13; V: TRBV6-6
CDR3: CSVDDGGSANEKLFF; length: 15; V: TRBV29-1
CDR3: CASTPTANTGELFF; length: 14; V: TRBV28
CDR3: CASSEGGSGYYEQYF; length: 15; V: TRBV9
CDR3: CASTNRELHGNTIYF; length: 15; V: TRBV6-1
CDR3: CAWSDGTGGGEQYF; length: 14; V: TRBV30
CDR3: CAISGDGETYEQYF; length: 14; V: TRBV10-3
CDR3: CASSFARGVYEQYF; length: 14; V: TRBV5-6
CDR3: CASSQLGGKESSYNEQFF; length: 18; V: TRBV16
CDR3: CASSSPGPPTDTQYF; length: 15; V: TRBV7-9
CDR3: CASREGTGTYEQYF; length: 14; V: TRBV7-9
CDR3: CASRGQGLYGYTF; length: 13; V: TRBV6-5
CDR3: CASSRANSGDTQYF; length: 14; V: TRBV10-2
CDR3: CASSYSRGGPGGYTF; length: 15; V: TRBV6-5
CDR3: CASSSEGVPNQPQHF; length: 15; V: TRBV9
CDR3: CASAARLNTEAFF; length: 13; V: TRBV6-1
CDR3: CASRSWGGLIDGYTF; length: 15; V: TRBV10-2
CDR3: CASRLHRAPDEQYF; length: 14; V: TRBV6-1
CDR3: CASSAGQSYEQYF; length: 13; V: TRBV7-2
CDR3: CASSDPRDYQETQYF; length: 15; V: TRBV6-1
CDR3: CASSQIIPKRGSSYEQYF; length: 18; V: TRBV4-1
CDR3: CASSAPSTDTQYF; length: 13; V: TRBV7-9
CDR3: CASSLWTGYEQYF; length: 13; V: TRBV2
CDR3: CASSRGGRETEAFF; length: 14; V: TRBV7-9
CDR3: CASSVGLVGSSDNEQFF; length: 17; V: TRBV9
CDR3: CACVLAGEVEQYF; length: 13; V: TRBV30
CDR3: CASSEGEGTTYEQYF; length: 15; V: TRBV6-1
CDR3: CASSVFAGDYQETQYF; length: 16; V: TRBV9
CDR3: CASSGAGSNEQFF; length: 13; V: TRBV5-4
CDR3: CASSEGGVQFF; length: 11; V: TRBV7-9
CDR3: CASSPGEGRYGYTF; length: 14; V: TRBV9
CDR3: CAISESGGDYEQYF; length: 14; V: TRBV10-3
CDR3: CASSAYRVIPDTQYF; length: 15; V: TRBV28
CDR3: CASNRGGALEQYF; length: 13; V: TRBV2
CDR3: CASSPKEATGGSYEQYF; length: 17; V: TRBV7-9
CDR3: CASGGQGTYGYTF; length: 13; V: TRBV9
CDR3: CASSEGSAANSEGQPQHF; length: 18; V: TRBV6-1
CDR3: CASSLAGTGGAEAFF; length: 15; V: TRBV7-2
CDR3: CASSLTGPLGTYGYTF; length: 16; V: TRBV28